These T cell receptor beta chains were read from a single sample in a study of shared clonotypes between healthy human individuals. Measured with immunoSEQ multiplex PCR; TCRdb has only the in-frame clones, and not every one. The sample records millions of clones, roughly 94% being singletons. The material sequenced was naive CD4+ T cells sorted from blood. All receptors derive from a young man in good health. CDR3s include the opening cysteine and the closing phenylalanine or tryptophan. A D gene is named only where the DNA matches it firmly. Size is omitted from some rows. Given values are once, few, many or a class for expanded clones.

clone size: NA
D gene: NA
J gene: TRBJ2-7
V gene: TRBV30
CDR3 DNA: TGTGCCTGGAGTGTACGACACTACGAGCAGTACTTC
CDR3 protein: CAWSVRHYEQYF

clone size: NA
D gene: NA
J gene: TRBJ1-5
V gene: TRBV6-1
CDR3 DNA: TGTGCCAGCAGTGAGTCTGGGCGGCAGCCCCAGCATTTT
CDR3 protein: CASSESGRQPQHF

clone size: NA
D gene: NA
J gene: TRBJ1-2
V gene: TRBV28
CDR3 DNA: TGTGCCAGCAGTTTGGGCGGCCGGGTCGGTGGCTACACCTTC
CDR3 protein: CASSLGGRVGGYTF

clone size: NA
D gene: NA
J gene: TRBJ2-2
V gene: TRBV2
CDR3 DNA: TGTGCCAGCAGTGAGGCAGGAGTCGGGGAGCTGTTTTTT
CDR3 protein: CASSEAGVGELFF

clone size: NA
D gene: TRBD1
J gene: TRBJ1-5
V gene: TRBV6-5
CDR3 DNA: TGTGCCAGCAGTATGACAGGGGGGAGTCAGCCCCAGCATTTT
CDR3 protein: CASSMTGGSQPQHF

clone size: NA
D gene: TRBD1
J gene: TRBJ1-5
V gene: TRBV19
CDR3 DNA: TGTGCCAGTAGTACGGGACAGGTCGTAAATCAGCCCCAGCATTTT
CDR3 protein: CASSTGQVVNQPQHF

clone size: NA
D gene: NA
J gene: TRBJ1-1
V gene: TRBV27
CDR3 DNA: TGTGCCAGCAGTTTTGGCGGGGCGAACACTGAAGCTTTCTTT
CDR3 protein: CASSFGGANTEAFF

clone size: NA
D gene: NA
J gene: TRBJ1-1
V gene: TRBV7-2
CDR3 DNA: TGTGCCAGCAGCTTAGGTCAAGGGAACACTGAAGCTTTCTTT
CDR3 protein: CASSLGQGNTEAFF

clone size: NA
D gene: NA
J gene: TRBJ1-6
V gene: TRBV19
CDR3 DNA: TGTGCCAGCCTTCCGGGACGGACTAATTCACCCCTCCACTTT
CDR3 protein: CASLPGRTNSPLHF

clone size: NA
D gene: TRBD1
J gene: TRBJ2-2
V gene: TRBV6-6
CDR3 DNA: TGTGCCAGCAGCGGACAGGGGGCGTCCACCGGGGAGCTGTTTTTT
CDR3 protein: CASSGQGASTGELFF

clone size: NA
D gene: NA
J gene: TRBJ1-1
V gene: TRBV5-1
CDR3 DNA: TGCGCCAGCAGCCCGAGCGGGGAAAGGACTGAAGCTTTCTTT
CDR3 protein: CASSPSGERTEAFF

clone size: few
D gene: NA
J gene: TRBJ1-2
V gene: TRBV10-1
CDR3 DNA: TGCGCCAGCAGTGAGATGTCCTTC
CDR3 protein: CASSEMSF

clone size: NA
D gene: TRBD1
J gene: TRBJ1-4
V gene: TRBV9
CDR3 DNA: TGTGCCAGCAGCGTAGGGGACAGGGCGGATGAAAAACTGTTTTTT
CDR3 protein: CASSVGDRADEKLFF

clone size: NA
D gene: TRBD2
J gene: TRBJ2-1
V gene: TRBV11-2
CDR3 DNA: TGTGCCAGCAGCTTAGCATGGACTAGCGGGAGAGTCCATGAGCAGTTCTTC
CDR3 protein: CASSLAWTSGRVHEQFF

clone size: NA
D gene: NA
J gene: TRBJ1-1
V gene: TRBV19
CDR3 DNA: TGTGCCAGTGAACGTATGGGCCTGATGGGGACTGAAGCTTTCTTT
CDR3 protein: CASERMGLMGTEAFF

clone size: NA
D gene: NA
J gene: TRBJ2-5
V gene: TRBV19
CDR3 DNA: TGTGCCAGTAGTATCGGCAGGGAAGAGACCCAGTACTTC
CDR3 protein: CASSIGREETQYF

clone size: NA
D gene: TRBD1
J gene: TRBJ1-2
V gene: TRBV5-6
CDR3 DNA: TGTGCCAGCAGCTTAAAAACCGGGACAGGGGGTTCCAACTATGGCTACACCTTC
CDR3 protein: CASSLKTGTGGSNYGYTF

clone size: NA
D gene: TRBD2
J gene: TRBJ2-3
V gene: TRBV25-1
CDR3 DNA: TGTGCCAGCAGTTCTCGTAGCGGGGGGGCCCCAGATACGCAGTATTTT
CDR3 protein: CASSSRSGGAPDTQYF

clone size: NA
D gene: NA
J gene: TRBJ2-1
V gene: TRBV5-1
CDR3 DNA: TGCGCCAGCAGCTTGCGCGGGCCGCAGAACGATGAGCAGTTCTTC
CDR3 protein: CASSLRGPQNDEQFF

clone size: NA
D gene: NA
J gene: TRBJ2-7
V gene: TRBV5-6
CDR3 DNA: TGTGCCAGCAGCTTGGAAGGACAGTACTCCTACGAGCAGTACTTC
CDR3 protein: CASSLEGQYSYEQYF

clone size: NA
D gene: TRBD2
J gene: TRBJ2-7
V gene: TRBV4-1
CDR3 DNA: TGCGCCAGCAGCCAAGATTGGCTAGCGGGAGGAGTCTCTTACGAGCAGTACTTC
CDR3 protein: CASSQDWLAGGVSYEQYF

clone size: NA
D gene: TRBD1
J gene: TRBJ2-7
V gene: TRBV11-1
CDR3 DNA: TGTGCCAGCAAGGGGACAGACGTATCCTACGAGCAGTACTTC
CDR3 protein: CASKGTDVSYEQYF

clone size: NA
D gene: NA
J gene: TRBJ2-5
V gene: TRBV10-3
CDR3 DNA: TGTGCCATCAGTGACAGAAACCAAGAGACCCAGTACTTC
CDR3 protein: CAISDRNQETQYF

clone size: once
D gene: TRBD1
J gene: TRBJ2-7
V gene: TRBV5-1
CDR3 DNA: TGCGCCAGCAGCTTGGGAGGACAGGCCTACGAGCAGTACTTC
CDR3 protein: CASSLGGQAYEQYF

clone size: NA
D gene: NA
J gene: TRBJ2-7
V gene: TRBV7-9
CDR3 DNA: TGTGCCAGCAGCTCGGACGAGTACGAGCAGTACTTC
CDR3 protein: CASSSDEYEQYF

clone size: NA
D gene: TRBD1
J gene: TRBJ1-1
V gene: TRBV29-1
CDR3 DNA: TGCAGCGTTTCCCGGACAGGGGGCTATGAAGCTTTCTTT
CDR3 protein: CSVSRTGGYEAFF

clone size: NA
D gene: NA
J gene: TRBJ1-4
V gene: TRBV6-4
CDR3 DNA: TGTGCCAGCAGTGACACCACAGAAGCCCCGTTTTTT
CDR3 protein: CASSDTTEAPFF

clone size: NA
D gene: NA
J gene: TRBJ2-7
V gene: TRBV28
CDR3 DNA: TGTGCCAGCACCCCTCCTTCAGGGATCCCAGATACCTACGAGCAGTACTTC
CDR3 protein: CASTPPSGIPDTYEQYF

clone size: NA
D gene: TRBD1
J gene: TRBJ1-5
V gene: TRBV19
CDR3 DNA: TGTGCCAGTAGTAGAACAGGGGGTCGCAATCAGCCCCAGCATTTT
CDR3 protein: CASSRTGGRNQPQHF

clone size: NA
D gene: TRBD2
J gene: TRBJ2-5
V gene: TRBV6-5
CDR3 DNA: TGTGCCAGCAGTGGGACTAGCGGGAGGAAGACCCAGTACTTC
CDR3 protein: CASSGTSGRKTQYF

clone size: NA
D gene: NA
J gene: TRBJ2-7
V gene: TRBV6-5
CDR3 DNA: TGTGCCAGCAGTTACTCGAATACAGGAACCTACGAGCAGTACTTC
CDR3 protein: CASSYSNTGTYEQYF

clone size: NA
D gene: TRBD1
J gene: TRBJ1-2
V gene: TRBV4-1
CDR3 DNA: TGCGCCAGCAGCCAGCCCTTGGCGGGACAGAGATATGGCTACACCTTC
CDR3 protein: CASSQPLAGQRYGYTF

clone size: NA
D gene: TRBD2
J gene: TRBJ2-1
V gene: TRBV6-6
CDR3 DNA: TGTGCCAGCAGACGAATTAGCGGGGGTACCTACAATGAGCAGTTCTTC
CDR3 protein: CASRRISGGTYNEQFF

clone size: NA
D gene: NA
J gene: TRBJ2-7
V gene: TRBV15
CDR3 DNA: TGTGCCACCAGCAGAGAAAGAACGGCCTACGAGCAGTACTTC
CDR3 protein: CATSRERTAYEQYF

clone size: once
D gene: TRBD1
J gene: TRBJ1-6
V gene: TRBV5-6
CDR3 DNA: TGTGCCAGCAGCGTTGGACAGGGGAACTCACCCCTCCACTTT
CDR3 protein: CASSVGQGNSPLHF

clone size: NA
D gene: NA
J gene: TRBJ1-5
V gene: TRBV7-8
CDR3 DNA: TGTGCCAGCAGCTTAGGCCGCTCCAGGCCCCAGCATTTT
CDR3 protein: CASSLGRSRPQHF

clone size: NA
D gene: TRBD1
J gene: TRBJ1-2
V gene: TRBV5-8
CDR3 DNA: TGTGCCAGCAGTCATGCGATCAGGGGGATGAGCTACACCTTC
CDR3 protein: CASSHAIRGMSYTF

clone size: NA
D gene: TRBD2
J gene: TRBJ2-5
V gene: TRBV4-3
CDR3 DNA: TGCGCCAGCAGCCAGGGAGACATAGCGGGAGGAGTAGGAGAGACCCAGTACTTC
CDR3 protein: CASSQGDIAGGVGETQYF

clone size: NA
D gene: TRBD1
J gene: TRBJ2-7
V gene: TRBV11-2
CDR3 DNA: TGTGCCAGCAGCTCTAGTGACCGGGGACAGGGGGACTGCGAGCAGTACTTC
CDR3 protein: CASSSSDRGQGDCEQYF

clone size: once
D gene: TRBD1
J gene: TRBJ1-6
V gene: TRBV2
CDR3 DNA: TGTGCCAGCAGTCTAACAGGGGGACCGAGCTCCTATAATTCACCCCTCCACTTT
CDR3 protein: CASSLTGGPSSYNSPLHF

clone size: NA
D gene: TRBD1
J gene: TRBJ1-3
V gene: TRBV4-3
CDR3 DNA: TGCGCCAGCAGCCAAGGCGACAGGGAGGACACCATATATTTT
CDR3 protein: CASSQGDREDTIYF

clone size: NA
D gene: TRBD1
J gene: TRBJ2-7
V gene: TRBV2
CDR3 DNA: TGTGCCAGCAGTGAAGAGACAGGGGGCTCCTACGAGCAGTACTTC
CDR3 protein: CASSEETGGSYEQYF

clone size: NA
D gene: TRBD2
J gene: TRBJ2-7
V gene: TRBV27
CDR3 DNA: TGTGCCAGCAGTTTAGTTGGGGGGGGATACGAGCAGTACTTC
CDR3 protein: CASSLVGGGYEQYF